This TCR beta chain comes out of a study of cytomegalovirus exposure and HLA in healthy donors. Findings and limits, study-wide: Other equally common chains were less clonally expanded than HLA-associated TCR beta chains, a later analysis showed. Later analysis identified several of the most significant clusters that appeared linked to common viral pathogens.

The PCR ran on 60 Vbeta and 13 Jbeta primers. This table comes from immunoSEQ multiplex PCR, and its TCRdb copy is limited to in-frame clones, with some not included. This table has some 130,000 clones, around 83% appearing once. Unrecorded immune exposure was likely among donors, who were nominally healthy when sampled. Per the germline V gene, CDR1 is SGHVS and CDR2 is FQNEAQ. The CDR3 runs 13 residues. With 2 bases removed from V and 9 bases from J, the gap between germline ends came to 11 bases. A note on this clone: Antigen unknown.

The receptor was isolated from a woman aged 45 to 65 in good health and CMV-seropositive. The chain uses TRBV7-8 and TRBJ1-5; possibly TRBD1 for D (6 bases). Sequenced input: PBMCs. In DNA form, the CDR3 reads TGTGCCAGCAGCTTACAGGGGAGGGGGCCCCAGCATTTT. As protein: CASSLQGRGPQHF.